Presented here are 17 T cell receptor beta chains from one specimen sequenced in a study of T-cell reconstitution after alpha-beta-depleted transplantation in children. TCRbeta library construction was performed incorporating unique molecular identifiers. TCRdb passed the PCR reads through MiXCR, listing each CDR3 protein once. The data show 500,000 to 600,000 distinct CDR3 sequences, roughly 27% seen once. The sample in question was PBMCs, obtained before TCRalphabeta/CD19-depleted stem cell transplant. The receptors were gathered from a boy less than two years old with Wiskott-Aldrich syndrome, due to receive a stem cell transplant.

This chain joins TRBV10-2 and TRBJ2-3; D might be TRBD2 (6 bases). CDR3 size: 13 residues. In germline, CDR1 is WSHSY, CDR2 SAAADI. The V end lost 8 bases, the J end lost 4 bases, and 13 bases lay between the germline ends. The CDR3 coding sequence is TGCGCCAGCGCTCAGCGGGTTTCAGATACGCAGTATTTT. Translated: CASAQRVSDTQYF.

The chain links TRBV5-1 to TRBJ2-1; D might be TRBD2 (6 bases). The germline gives CDR1 SGHRS, CDR2 YFSETQ. CDR3 length: 14 residues. V lost 0 bases and J 4 bases, leaving 8 bases between the germline ends. The CDR3 nucleotides are TGCGCCAGCAGCTTGGGGGGGGAATACAATGAGCAGTTCTTC. Its translation is CASSLGGEYNEQFF.

This chain connects TRBV12-3 or TRBV12-4 to TRBJ1-3; D is ambiguous. Trimming took 5 bases from V and 0 from J, leaving 14 bases between them. The CDR3 is 16 residues long. The CDR3 sequence is CASSPRRLPSGNTIYF. CDR3 DNA sequence: TGTGCCAGCAGTCCCCGAAGACTACCCTCTGGAAACACCATATATTTT.

The rearrangement joins TRBV27 to TRBJ2-3; the match to TRBD2 covers 8 bases. The V gene's germline CDR1 is MNHEY and CDR2 SMNVEV (reference sequence). The trim removed 4 bases at V and 6 bases at J, leaving 21 bases unmatched. This CDR3 region has 19 residues. The CDR3 spells CASSSRGTFTHSSGDTQYF. CDR3 bases: TGTGCCAGCAGTTCTCGAGGGACTTTTACGCACTCTAGCGGGGATACGCAGTATTTT.

The V call is TRBV12-3 or TRBV12-4, the J call TRBJ2-7, with a tentative D call TRBD1 (6 bases). With 5 bases removed from V and 9 bases from J, the gap between germline ends came to 14 bases. The CDR3 extends over 12 amino acids. CDR3 nucleotides: TGTGCCAGCAGTCCATCAGGGGACGGGCAGTACTTC. Protein product: CASSPSGDGQYF.

This clonotype was detected only a few times. This rearrangement joins TRBV25-1 to TRBJ1-2, with 8 bases lining up with TRBD1. Trimming took 8 bases from V and 7 from J; bases not matched to a gene: 12. Germline loops: CDR1 MGHDK, CDR2 SYGVNS. The CDR3 extends over 14 amino acids. CDR3 in amino acids: CASSWTGLGFGYTF. In DNA form, the CDR3 reads TGTGCCAGCTCCTGGACAGGGTTGGGTTTTGGCTACACCTTC.

This chain links TRBV4-2 with TRBJ2-2; no clear D. Looked up from germline, CDR1 is LGHNA and CDR2 is YNFKEQ. This CDR3 has 12 residues. The V end lost 1 base, the J end lost 5 bases, and 2 bases lay between the germline ends. For the CDR3, the DNA is TGTGCCAGCAGCCAAGGAACCGGGGAGCTGTTTTTT. Its protein is CASSQGTGELFF.

The genes are TRBV20-1 and TRBJ2-1; D remains unclear. V was trimmed by 2 bases and J by 0 bases, leaving 5 bases between them. The CDR3 consists of 13 residues. Germline-derived CDR1 and CDR2 are DFQATT and SNEGSKA (reference sequence). The CDR3 region has the DNA TGCAGTGCTAGATCTACCTCCTACAATGAGCAGTTCTTC. Residues: CSARSTSYNEQFF.

The chain carries TRBV5-1 and TRBJ2-4; 7 bases are shared with TRBD1. Trimming at V came to 0 bases and at J to 9 bases, leaving 3 bases not matched to a gene. Germline V gene lookup returns CDR1 SGHRS and CDR2 YFSETQ. The CDR3 length is 13 residues. The CDR3 is CASSLGRGLIQYF. For the CDR3, the DNA is TGCGCCAGCAGCTTGGGAAGGGGGCTCATTCAGTACTTC.

The sample holds many counts of this clonotype. The gene calls are TRBV29-1 and TRBJ2-1; 11 nucleotides agree with TRBD2. The CDR3 length is 15 residues. CDR1 and CDR2 (germline): SQVTM, ANQGSEA. Germline trimming cut 6 bases from V and 7 bases from J; bases unmatched to any gene: 11. The CDR3 DNA follows: TGCAGCGTAGAGCTTACTAGCGGGAGTCTAAATGAGCAGTTCTTC. This gives the protein CSVELTSGSLNEQFF.

The V gene is TRBV7-9, the J gene TRBJ2-7, with D possibly called TRBD1 or TRBD2 (6 bases each). The CDR3 loop spans 16 amino acids. The ends were cut back, 0 bases at V and 2 bases at J, with 14 bases in the middle. Germline V gives CDR1 SEHNR, CDR2 FQNEAQ (reference sequence). CDR3 DNA sequence: TGTGCCAGCAGCTTAGCGTCGGGGGCCCCCCCCTACGAGCAGTACTTC. Protein: CASSLASGAPPYEQYF.

The sample holds a few counts of this clonotype. This rearrangement joins TRBV12-3 or TRBV12-4 to TRBJ2-5, with 9 bases matching TRBD1. V trimming: 6 bases; J trimming: 5 bases; junction bases outside the gene matches: 13. The CDR3 is 16 residues long. The CDR3 nucleotides read TGTGCCAGCAGCGGGCCTCCGGACAGGGGAAGGGAGACCCAGTACTTC. Its protein product is CASSGPPDRGRETQYF.

The rearrangement links TRBV12-3 or TRBV12-4 to TRBJ2-3, with D maybe TRBD1 (7 bases). Trimming pared 0 bases from V and 1 base from J, leaving 26 bases between. This CDR3 spans 21 amino acids. CDR3 amino acids: CASSLATGSVLPRGGTDTQYF. CDR3 in DNA: TGTGCCAGCAGTTTAGCGACCGGTAGCGTACTACCCAGGGGGGGCACAGATACGCAGTATTTT.

The gene calls are TRBV12-3 or TRBV12-4 and TRBJ1-1; possibly TRBD1 for D (5 bases). The V end lost 9 bases, the J end lost 7 bases, and 18 bases lay between the germline ends. CDR3 length: 13 amino acids. CDR3 bases: TGTGCCAGATTAAGGGGCTGGGTTGATGAAGCTTTCTTT. It yields the protein CARLRGWVDEAFF.

This clonotype was seen a few times. This chain connects TRBV5-1 to TRBJ2-1; 11 positions match TRBD2. The CDR3 spans 17 residues. J lost 5 bases, V lost 2 bases, and 9 bases had no gene match. The germline V gene has CDR1 SGHRS and CDR2 YFSETQ. Here the CDR3 reads CASSFFLAGGKDNEQFF. The CDR3 coding sequence is TGCGCCAGCAGCTTCTTTCTAGCGGGAGGCAAAGACAATGAGCAGTTCTTC.

This clonotype has just a few counts. This chain links TRBV3-1 with TRBJ2-1; D possibly uses TRBD1 or TRBD2 (5 bases each). CDR3 length: 13 amino acids. The V and J ends lost 4 bases and 6 bases respectively, with 10 bases between them. Germline CDR1 reads LGHDT; CDR2 reads YNNKEL (reference sequence). The CDR3 region has the DNA TGTGCCAGCAGCCGAGGGGCAGGCAATGAGCAGTTCTTC. Amino acids: CASSRGAGNEQFF.

This clonotype has only a few counts. The chain combines TRBV28 with TRBJ2-5; no clear D gene. The CDR3 totals 12 residues. Germline CDR1 reads MDHEN; CDR2 reads SYDVKM. Trimming shortened V by 6 bases and J by 5 bases, and 10 bases separated the two germline ends. The CDR3 nucleotides read TGTGCCAGCAGGCCGGTGGGGGAGACCCAGTACTTC. It specifies CASRPVGETQYF.